One and the same sample provided the 5 T cell receptor beta chains below, sequenced in a study of T-cell memory formation after mild COVID-19. TCRdb independently ran MiXCR on the 5' RACE reads; one entry per CDR3 protein. This table has 450,000 or so distinct CDR3 sequences, about 19% appearing once. Sequenced sample: PBMCs or a T cell subset sorted from them (not recorded which). The source of these receptors is an adult woman who had mild COVID-19 (a few samples of this study predate the infection). Cell type and time point are not known.

This clonotype has only a few counts. V and J are TRBV25-1 and TRBJ2-2, with D possibly TRBD1 on 7 matching bases. CDR1 and CDR2 (germline): MGHDK, SYGVNS. The CDR3 consists of 16 residues. The ends were cut back, 1 base at V and 5 bases at J, with 14 bases in the middle. This chain's CDR3 is CASSEWGAGGTGELFF. The CDR3 coding sequence is TGTGCCAGCAGTGAATGGGGGGCAGGGGGTACCGGGGAGCTGTTTTTT.

This clonotype was counted at least ten times. The CDR3 DNA reads as TGTGCCAGCAGCCAGGGGGCGGGAGAGGGGTGGGAGACCCAGTACTTC. Its translation is CASSQGAGEGWETQYF. This chain connects TRBV27 to TRBJ2-5, with D possibly matching TRBD1 (8 bases). The germline CDR1 and CDR2 sequences are MNHEY and SMNVEV (reference sequence). V was shortened by 6 bases and J by 5 bases, with 22 bases between the two germline ends. The CDR3 is made up of 16 amino acids.

The rearrangement uses TRBV10-3 and TRBJ1-1; D gene uncertain. CDR3 length equals 13 residues. V was trimmed by 7 bases and J by 0 bases, leaving 9 bases between them. In germline, CDR1 is ENHRY, CDR2 SYGVKD. CDR3 DNA: TGTGCCATCACTTACAGCGTGAACACTGAAGCTTTCTTT. Protein sequence: CAITYSVNTEAFF.

The chain employs TRBV25-1 and TRBJ1-2; D unclear. Germline CDR1 MGHDK, CDR2 SYGVNS. The CDR3 extends over 14 amino acids. V lost 7 bases and J lost 0, with 12 bases in between. In DNA form, the CDR3 reads TGTGCCAGCACCCGGTCGGACCCTAACTATGGCTACACCTTC. Residues: CASTRSDPNYGYTF.

Points on this clonotype: In this CDR3 the conserved last residue, phenylalanine or tryptophan, is missing, so a read error is likely. The V and J genes are TRBV28 and TRBJ2-7; the match to TRBD2 covers 8 bases. With 4 bases clipped from V and 3 bases from J, the junction kept 11 bases outside the gene matches. The CDR3 extends over 16 amino acids. Germline loops: CDR1 MDHEN, CDR2 SYDVKM. CDR3 coding DNA: TGTGCCAGCAGTTCCCCCGGGAGGGGGGTGTACTACGAGCAGTACCTC. Protein: CASSSPGRGVYYEQYL.